The rows below give T cell receptor beta chains drawn from one sample of a study of T cells in Graves' hyperthyroidism and ophthalmopathy. TCRdb processed the multiplex PCR reads anew with MiXCR; each CDR3 protein has one entry. The table includes about 24,000 distinct CDR3 sequences, under 55% detected once. The sequenced sample consisted of blood. The receptor set was obtained from a woman between 35 and 50 years old with Graves' hyperthyroidism that later progressed to Graves' ophthalmopathy. CDR3s leave out the opening cysteine and the closing phenylalanine or tryptophan.

v_call cdr3_aa
TRBV5-1 ASSYTSPPPIYEQY
TRBV20-1 SALGSGGSANYGYT
TRBV28 ASSSPSGRSSYEQY
TRBV20-1 SAWSGGVLSQY
TRBV2 ASNRDRNNNEQF
TRBV5-1 ASSRERGIDGYI
TRBV20-1 SARGEGFLWTRHQH
TRBV7-2 ASSWTSGSSAYEQY
TRBV20-1 SARGGQANYGYT
TRBV9 ASSAQGNSPLH
TRBV19 ASSTMRGGELF
TRBV12-3/TRBV12-4 ASSLGRGNTGELF
TRBV19 ASSMNQLNTEAF
TRBV19 ASSISRVLNTEAF